The T cell receptor (beta chain) under discussion was sequenced for a study of breast tumors, draining lymph nodes, adjacent tissues. The study's findings and limits: Compared with basal-like, luminal-like tumors shared significantly more repertoire with nontumor tissue. Tumors had less TCR diversity than lymph nodes, more than nontumor tissue. Tumor T cell lymph node origin was a supported hypothesis, not proven.

Axillary draining lymph nodes of breast cancer patients supplied the node samples. This clonotype was seen repeatedly, ten times or more. As yet, its antigen is unknown. In germline, CDR1 is DFQATT, CDR2 SNEGSKA (reference sequence). V shed 2 bases, J shed 3 bases, and the junction held 3 bases outside the gene matches. The CDR3 spans 15 residues. TCRdb reprocessed the multiplex PCR reads via MiXCR and lists one record per CDR3 protein. The data show about 230,000 distinct CDR3 sequences, roughly 32% seen once. The chain recombines TRBV20-1 with TRBJ2-3; 12 nucleotides agree with TRBD2. Sequencing was done on a sample of axillary lymph node tissue. The receptor was derived from a female donor with breast cancer. Some clones in this sample may be carry-over from other donors' samples. The CDR3 DNA reads as TGCAGTGCTAGACCCGGACTAGCGGGAACAGATACGCAGTATTTT. Translation: CSARPGLAGTDTQYF.